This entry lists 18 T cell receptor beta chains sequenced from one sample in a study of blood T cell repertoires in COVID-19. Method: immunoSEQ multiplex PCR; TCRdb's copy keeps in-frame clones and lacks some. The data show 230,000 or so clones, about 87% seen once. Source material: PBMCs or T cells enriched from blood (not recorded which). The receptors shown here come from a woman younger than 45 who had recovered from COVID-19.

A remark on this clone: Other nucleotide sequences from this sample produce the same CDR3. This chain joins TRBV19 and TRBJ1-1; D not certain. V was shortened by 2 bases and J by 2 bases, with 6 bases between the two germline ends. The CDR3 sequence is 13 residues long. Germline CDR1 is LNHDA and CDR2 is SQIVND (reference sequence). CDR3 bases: TGTGCCAGTAGTATATCGGTTAACACTGAAGCTTTCTTT. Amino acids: CASSISVNTEAFF. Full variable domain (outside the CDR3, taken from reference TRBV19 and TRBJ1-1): DGGITQSPKYLFRKEGQNVTLSCEQNLNHDAMYWYRQDPGQGLRLIYYSQIVNDFQKGDIAEGYSVSREKKESFPLTVTSAQKNPTAFYLCASSISVNTEAFFGQGTRLTVV.

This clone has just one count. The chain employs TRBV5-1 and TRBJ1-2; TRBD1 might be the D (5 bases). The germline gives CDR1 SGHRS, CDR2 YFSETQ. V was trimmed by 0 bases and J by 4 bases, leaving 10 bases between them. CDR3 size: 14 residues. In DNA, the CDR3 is TGCGCCAGCAGCTTGGAGGGGAAGGGCTATGGCTACACCTTC. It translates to CASSLEGKGYGYTF.

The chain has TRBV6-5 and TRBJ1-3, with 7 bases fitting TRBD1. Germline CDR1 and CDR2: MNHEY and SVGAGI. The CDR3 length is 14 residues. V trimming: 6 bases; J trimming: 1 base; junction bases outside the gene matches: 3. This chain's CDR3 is CASRGGESGNTIYF. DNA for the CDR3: TGTGCCAGCAGAGGGGGCGAGTCTGGAAACACCATATATTTT.

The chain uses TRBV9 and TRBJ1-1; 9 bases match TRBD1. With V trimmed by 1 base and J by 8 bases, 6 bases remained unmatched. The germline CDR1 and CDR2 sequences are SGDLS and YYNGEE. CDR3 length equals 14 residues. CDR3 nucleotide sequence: TGTGCCAGCAGCGTAAGAACGGACAGGGGAGAAGCTTTCTTT. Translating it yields CASSVRTDRGEAFF.

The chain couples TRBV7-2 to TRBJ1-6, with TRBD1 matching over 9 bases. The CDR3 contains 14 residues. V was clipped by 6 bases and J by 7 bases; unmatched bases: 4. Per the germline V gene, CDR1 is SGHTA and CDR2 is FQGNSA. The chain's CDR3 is CASRTTGGNSPLHF. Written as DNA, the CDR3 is TGTGCCAGCAGAACGACAGGGGGGAATTCACCCCTCCACTTT.

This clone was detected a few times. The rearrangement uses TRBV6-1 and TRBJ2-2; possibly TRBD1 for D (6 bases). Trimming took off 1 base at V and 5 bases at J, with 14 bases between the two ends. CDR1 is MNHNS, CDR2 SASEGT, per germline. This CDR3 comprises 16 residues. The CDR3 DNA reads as TGTGCCAGCAGTGAAGTACAGGGTAGGGGGACCGGGGAGCTGTTTTTT. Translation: CASSEVQGRGTGELFF.

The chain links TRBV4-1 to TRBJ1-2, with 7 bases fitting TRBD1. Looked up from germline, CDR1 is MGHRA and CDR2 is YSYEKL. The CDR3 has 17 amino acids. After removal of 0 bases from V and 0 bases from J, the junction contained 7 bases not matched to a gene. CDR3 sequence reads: CASSQDFIDRANYGYTF. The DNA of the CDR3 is TGCGCCAGCAGCCAAGATTTTATTGACAGGGCTAACTATGGCTACACCTTC.

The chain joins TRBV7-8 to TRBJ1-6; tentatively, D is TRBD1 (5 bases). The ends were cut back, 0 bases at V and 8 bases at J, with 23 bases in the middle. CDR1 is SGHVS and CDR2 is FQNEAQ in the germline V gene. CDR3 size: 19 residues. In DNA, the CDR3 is TGTGCCAGCAGCTTAGCGCTCAAAATGGTCTCCCAAGGGGATTCACCCCTCCACTTT. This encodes CASSLALKMVSQGDSPLHF.

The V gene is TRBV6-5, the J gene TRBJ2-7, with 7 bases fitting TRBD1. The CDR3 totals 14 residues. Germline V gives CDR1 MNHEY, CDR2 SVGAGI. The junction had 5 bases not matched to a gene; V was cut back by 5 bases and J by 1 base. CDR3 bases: TGTGCCAGCAGTAACCGGGACAGTTCCTACGAGCAGTACTTC. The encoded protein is CASSNRDSSYEQYF.

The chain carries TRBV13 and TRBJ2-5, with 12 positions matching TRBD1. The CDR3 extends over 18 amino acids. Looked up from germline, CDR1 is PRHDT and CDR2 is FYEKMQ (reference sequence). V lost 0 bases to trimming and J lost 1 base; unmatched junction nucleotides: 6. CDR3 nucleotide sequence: TGTGCCAGCAGCTTAGGCAGGGGACAGGGGGCCTCCCAAGAGACCCAGTACTTC. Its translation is CASSLGRGQGASQETQYF.

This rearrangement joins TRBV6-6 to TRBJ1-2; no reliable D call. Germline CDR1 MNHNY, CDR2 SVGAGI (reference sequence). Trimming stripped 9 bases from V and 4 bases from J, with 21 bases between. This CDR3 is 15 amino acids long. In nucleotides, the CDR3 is TGTGCCAGTAGACCCCCTCGGGAACGCAGCTATGGCTACACCTTC. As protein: CASRPPRERSYGYTF.

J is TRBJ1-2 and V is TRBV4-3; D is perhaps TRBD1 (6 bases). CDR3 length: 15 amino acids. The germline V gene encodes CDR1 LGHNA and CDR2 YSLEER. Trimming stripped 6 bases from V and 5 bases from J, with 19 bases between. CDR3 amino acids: CASRHTFRGKYGYTF. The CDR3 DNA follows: TGCGCCAGCAGACATACCTTCAGGGGAAAGTATGGCTACACCTTC.

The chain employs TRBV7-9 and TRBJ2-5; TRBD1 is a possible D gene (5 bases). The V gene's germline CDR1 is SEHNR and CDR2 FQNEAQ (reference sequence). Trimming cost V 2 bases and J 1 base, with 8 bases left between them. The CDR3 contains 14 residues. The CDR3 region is CASSLFDSQETQYF. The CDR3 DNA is TGTGCCAGCAGCTTATTTGACAGCCAAGAGACCCAGTACTTC.

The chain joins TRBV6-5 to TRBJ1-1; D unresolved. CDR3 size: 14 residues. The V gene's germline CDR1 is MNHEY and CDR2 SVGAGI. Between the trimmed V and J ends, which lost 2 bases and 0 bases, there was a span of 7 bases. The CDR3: CASSYRVMNTEAFF. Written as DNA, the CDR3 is TGTGCCAGCAGTTACCGAGTCATGAACACTGAAGCTTTCTTT.

Here the CDR3 DNA reads TGCGCCAGCAGCTTGGGGACTAGCGGGGAAACAGATACGCAGTATTTT. It translates to CASSLGTSGETDTQYF. The chain joins TRBV5-1 to TRBJ2-3; 12 bases agree with TRBD2. V was pared by 0 bases and J by 3 bases, with 2 bases of the junction left unmatched. The CDR3 has 16 residues. CDR1 and CDR2 (germline): SGHRS, YFSETQ. The full variable domain, completed using reference TRBV5-1 and TRBJ2-3, is KAGVTQTPRYLIKTRGQQVTLSCSPISGHRSVSWYQQTPGQGLQFLFEYFSETQRNKGNFPGRFSGRQFSNSRSEMNVSTLELGDSALYLCASSLGTSGETDTQYFGPGTRLTVL.

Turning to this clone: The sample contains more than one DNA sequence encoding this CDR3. The CDR3 DNA sequence: TGTGCCAGCAGTTACTCGCGTCTAGCCTACGAGCAGTACTTC. Translating gives CASSYSRLAYEQYF. The genes are TRBV6-5 and TRBJ2-7, with D unclear. CDR1 and CDR2 (germline): MNHEY, SVGAGI. V lost 0 bases and J 2 bases, leaving 8 bases between the germline ends. The CDR3 is made up of 14 amino acids.

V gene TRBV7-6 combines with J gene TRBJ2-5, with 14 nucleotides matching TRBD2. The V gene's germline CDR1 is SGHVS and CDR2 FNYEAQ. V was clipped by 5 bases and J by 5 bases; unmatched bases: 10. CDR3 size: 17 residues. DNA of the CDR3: TGTGCCAGCAGCCTCCGGACTAGCGGGGGGCCACCGGAGACCCAGTACTTC. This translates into CASSLRTSGGPPETQYF.

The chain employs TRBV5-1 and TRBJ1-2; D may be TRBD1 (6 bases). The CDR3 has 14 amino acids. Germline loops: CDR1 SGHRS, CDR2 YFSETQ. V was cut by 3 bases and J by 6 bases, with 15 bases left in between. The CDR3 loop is CASSSLQGPDGYTF. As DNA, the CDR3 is TGCGCCAGCAGCTCGTTACAGGGCCCCGATGGCTACACCTTC.